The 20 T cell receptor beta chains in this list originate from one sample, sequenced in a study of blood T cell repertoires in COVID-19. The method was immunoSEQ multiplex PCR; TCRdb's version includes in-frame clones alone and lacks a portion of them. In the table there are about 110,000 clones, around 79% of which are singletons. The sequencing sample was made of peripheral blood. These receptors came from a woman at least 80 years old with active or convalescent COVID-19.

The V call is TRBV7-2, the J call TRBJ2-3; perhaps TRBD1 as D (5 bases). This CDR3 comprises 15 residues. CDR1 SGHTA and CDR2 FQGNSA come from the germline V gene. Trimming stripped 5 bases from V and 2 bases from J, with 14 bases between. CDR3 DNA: TGTGCCAGCAGCACCAGACAGACAAACACAGATACGCAGTATTTT. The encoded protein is CASSTRQTNTDTQYF.

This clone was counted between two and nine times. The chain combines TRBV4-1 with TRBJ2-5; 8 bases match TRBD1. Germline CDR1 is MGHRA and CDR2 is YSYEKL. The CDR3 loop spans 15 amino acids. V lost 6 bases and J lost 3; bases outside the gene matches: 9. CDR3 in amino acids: CASRQYTTGEETQYF. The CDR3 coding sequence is TGCGCCAGCAGACAATACACGACAGGGGAAGAGACCCAGTACTTC.

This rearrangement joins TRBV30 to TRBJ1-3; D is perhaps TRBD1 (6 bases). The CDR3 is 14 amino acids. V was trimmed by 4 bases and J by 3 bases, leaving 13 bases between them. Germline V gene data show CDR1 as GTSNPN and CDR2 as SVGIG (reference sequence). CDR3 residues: CAWTIGGLGNTIYF. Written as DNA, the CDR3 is TGTGCCTGGACCATCGGGGGGCTTGGAAACACCATATATTTT.

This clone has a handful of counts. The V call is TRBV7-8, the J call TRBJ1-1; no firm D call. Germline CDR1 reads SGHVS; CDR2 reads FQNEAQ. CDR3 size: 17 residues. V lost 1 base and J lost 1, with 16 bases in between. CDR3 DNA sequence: TGTGCCAGCAGCTTAGACGTGGGCCCGCTTTCGAACACTGAAGCTTTCTTT. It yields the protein CASSLDVGPLSNTEAFF. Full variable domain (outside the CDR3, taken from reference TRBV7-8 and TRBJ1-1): GAGVSQSPRYKVAKRGQDVALRCDPISGHVSLFWYQQALGQGPEFLTYFQNEAQLDKSGLPSDRFFAERPEGSVSTLKIQRTQQEDSAVYLCASSLDVGPLSNTEAFFGQGTRLTVV.

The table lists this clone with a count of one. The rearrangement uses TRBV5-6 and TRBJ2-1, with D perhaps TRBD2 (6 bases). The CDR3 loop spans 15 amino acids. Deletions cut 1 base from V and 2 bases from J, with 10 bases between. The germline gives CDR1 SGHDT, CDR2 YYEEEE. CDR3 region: CASSLLGGAYNEQFF. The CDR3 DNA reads TGTGCCAGCAGCTTGTTGGGGGGAGCCTACAATGAGCAGTTCTTC. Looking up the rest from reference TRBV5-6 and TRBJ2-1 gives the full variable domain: DAGVTQSPTHLIKTRGQQVTLRCSPKSGHDTVSWYQQALGQGPQFIFQYYEEEERQRGNFPDRFSGHQFPNYSSELNVNALLLGDSALYLCASSLLGGAYNEQFFGPGTRLTVL.

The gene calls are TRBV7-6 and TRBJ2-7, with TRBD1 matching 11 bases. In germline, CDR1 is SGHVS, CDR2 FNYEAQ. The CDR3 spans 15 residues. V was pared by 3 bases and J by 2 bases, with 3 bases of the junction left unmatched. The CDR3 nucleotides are TGTGCCAGCAGCTTGGGGACAGGGGGGCCCTACGAGCAGTACTTC. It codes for CASSLGTGGPYEQYF.

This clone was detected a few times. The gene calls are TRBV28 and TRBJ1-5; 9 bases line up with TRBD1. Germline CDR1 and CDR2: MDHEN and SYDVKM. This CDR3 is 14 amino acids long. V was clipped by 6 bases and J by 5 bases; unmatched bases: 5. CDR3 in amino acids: CASREGQGYQPQHF. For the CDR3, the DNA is TGTGCCAGCAGGGAAGGACAGGGGTATCAGCCCCAGCATTTT.

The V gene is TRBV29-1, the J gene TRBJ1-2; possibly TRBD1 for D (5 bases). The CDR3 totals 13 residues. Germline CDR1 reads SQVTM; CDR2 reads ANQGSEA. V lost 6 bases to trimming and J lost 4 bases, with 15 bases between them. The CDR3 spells CSVSRGSLYGYTF. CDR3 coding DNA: TGCAGCGTGTCCCGGGGGTCCCTCTATGGCTACACCTTC.

The CDR3 here is CASSPRGKNEKLFF. As DNA, the CDR3 is TGTGCCAGCAGCCCCAGGGGGAAGAATGAAAAACTGTTTTTT. The chain employs TRBV3-1 (or the pseudogene TRBV3-2) and TRBJ1-4, with 7 bases lining up with TRBD1. There are 14 residues in the CDR3. Per germline, CDR1 LGHDT and CDR2 YNNKEL (reference sequence). V shed 4 bases and J 5 bases; nucleotides not matched to a gene: 4.

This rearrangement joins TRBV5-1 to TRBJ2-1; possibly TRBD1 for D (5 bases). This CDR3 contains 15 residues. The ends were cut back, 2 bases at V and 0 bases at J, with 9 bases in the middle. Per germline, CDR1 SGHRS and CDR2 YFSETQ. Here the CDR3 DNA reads TGCGCCAGCAGCTTTGGACAAAGCTCCTACAATGAGCAGTTCTTC. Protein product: CASSFGQSSYNEQFF.

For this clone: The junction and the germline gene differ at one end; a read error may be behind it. This chain's CDR3 is CASSHHYGQYF. CDR3 in DNA: TGTGCCAGCAGTCACCACTACGGGCAGTACTTC. The chain recombines TRBV6-2 or TRBV6-3 with TRBJ2-7, with D unresolved. This CDR3 region has 11 residues. The germline V gene has CDR1 MNHEY and CDR2 SVGEGT.

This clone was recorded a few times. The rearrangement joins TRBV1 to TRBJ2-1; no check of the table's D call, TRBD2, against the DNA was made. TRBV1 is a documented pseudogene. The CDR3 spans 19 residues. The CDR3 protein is CTSSHDFFGLAGIYNEQFF. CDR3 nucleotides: TGCACCAGCAGCCATGACTTCTTCGGACTAGCGGGAATCTACAATGAGCAGTTCTTC.

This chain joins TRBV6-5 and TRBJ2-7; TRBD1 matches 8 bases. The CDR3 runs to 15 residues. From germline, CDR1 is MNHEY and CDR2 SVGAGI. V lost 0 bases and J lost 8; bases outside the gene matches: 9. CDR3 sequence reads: CASSYSGTGALKQYF. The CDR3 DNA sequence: TGTGCCAGCAGTTACTCCGGGACAGGAGCCCTCAAGCAGTACTTC.

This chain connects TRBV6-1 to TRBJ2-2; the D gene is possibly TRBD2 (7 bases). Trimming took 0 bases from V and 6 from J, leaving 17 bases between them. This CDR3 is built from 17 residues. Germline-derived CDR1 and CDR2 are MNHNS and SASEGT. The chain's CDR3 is CASSEALGGAQSGELFF. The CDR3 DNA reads TGTGCCAGCAGTGAAGCGCTTGGGGGGGCGCAATCCGGGGAGCTGTTTTTT.

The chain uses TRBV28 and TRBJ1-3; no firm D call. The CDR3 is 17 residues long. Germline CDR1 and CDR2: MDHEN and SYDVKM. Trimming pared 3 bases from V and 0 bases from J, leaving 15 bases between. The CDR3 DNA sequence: TGTGCCAGCAGTTTTGGAGGCCTGAGGAGCTCTGGAAACACCATATATTTT. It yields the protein CASSFGGLRSSGNTIYF.

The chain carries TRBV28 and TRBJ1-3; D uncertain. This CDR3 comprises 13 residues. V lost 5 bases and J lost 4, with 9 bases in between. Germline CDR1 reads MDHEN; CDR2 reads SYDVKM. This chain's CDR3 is CASSAVSGNTIYF. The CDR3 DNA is TGTGCCAGCAGTGCGGTATCGGGAAACACCATATATTTT.

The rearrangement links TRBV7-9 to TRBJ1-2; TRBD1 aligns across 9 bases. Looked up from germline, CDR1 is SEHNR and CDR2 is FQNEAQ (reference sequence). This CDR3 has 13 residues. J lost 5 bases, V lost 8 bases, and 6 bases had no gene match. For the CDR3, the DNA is TGTGCCAGCTCCCGGACAGGGGCATATGGCTACACCTTC. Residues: CASSRTGAYGYTF.

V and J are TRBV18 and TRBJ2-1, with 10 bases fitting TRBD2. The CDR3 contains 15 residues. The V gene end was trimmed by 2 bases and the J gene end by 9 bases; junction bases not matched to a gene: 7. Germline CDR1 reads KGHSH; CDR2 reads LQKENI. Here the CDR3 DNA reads TGTGCCAGCTCACCATCTAGCGGGAGTAGCAGTGAGCAGTTCTTC. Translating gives CASSPSSGSSSEQFF.

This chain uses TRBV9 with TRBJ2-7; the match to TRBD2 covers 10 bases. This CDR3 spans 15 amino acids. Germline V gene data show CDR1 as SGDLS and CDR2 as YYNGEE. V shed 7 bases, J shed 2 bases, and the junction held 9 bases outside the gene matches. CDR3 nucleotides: TGTGCCAGCCCCCTCCGGCTAGCGGGGGCCTACGAGCAGTACTTC. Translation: CASPLRLAGAYEQYF.

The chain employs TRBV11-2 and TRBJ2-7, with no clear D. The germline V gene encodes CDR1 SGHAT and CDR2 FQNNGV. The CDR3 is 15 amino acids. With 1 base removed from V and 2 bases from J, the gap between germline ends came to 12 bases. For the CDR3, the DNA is TGTGCCAGCAGCTTAGTATCGGGTCGGACCTACGAGCAGTACTTC. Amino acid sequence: CASSLVSGRTYEQYF.